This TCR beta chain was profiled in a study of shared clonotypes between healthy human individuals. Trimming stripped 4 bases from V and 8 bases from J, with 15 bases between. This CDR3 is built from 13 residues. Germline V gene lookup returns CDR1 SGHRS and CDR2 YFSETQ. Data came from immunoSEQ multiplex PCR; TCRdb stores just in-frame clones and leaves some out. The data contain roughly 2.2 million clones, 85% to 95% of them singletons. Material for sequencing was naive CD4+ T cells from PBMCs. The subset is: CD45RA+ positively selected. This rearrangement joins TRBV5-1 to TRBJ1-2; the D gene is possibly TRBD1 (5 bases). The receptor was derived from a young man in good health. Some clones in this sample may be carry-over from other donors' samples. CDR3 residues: CASSEGTVLGYTF. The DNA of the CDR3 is TGCGCCAGCAGCGAGGGGACGGTCTTAGGCTACACCTTC.